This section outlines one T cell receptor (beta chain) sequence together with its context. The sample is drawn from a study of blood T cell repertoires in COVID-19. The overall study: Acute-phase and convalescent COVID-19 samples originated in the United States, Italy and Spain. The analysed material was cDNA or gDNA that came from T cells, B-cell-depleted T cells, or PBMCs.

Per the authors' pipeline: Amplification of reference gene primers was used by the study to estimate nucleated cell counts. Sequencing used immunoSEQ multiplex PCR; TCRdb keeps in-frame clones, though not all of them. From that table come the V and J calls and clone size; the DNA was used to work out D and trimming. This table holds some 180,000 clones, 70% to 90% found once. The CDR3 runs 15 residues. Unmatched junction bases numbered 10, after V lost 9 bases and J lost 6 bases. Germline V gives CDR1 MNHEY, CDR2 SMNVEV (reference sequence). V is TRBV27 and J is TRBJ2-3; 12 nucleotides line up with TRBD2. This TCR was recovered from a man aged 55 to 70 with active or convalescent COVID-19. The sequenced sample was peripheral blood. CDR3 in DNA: TGTGCCAGACCCACTAGCGGGGGGCCCCTGGATACGCAGTATTTT. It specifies CARPTSGGPLDTQYF.